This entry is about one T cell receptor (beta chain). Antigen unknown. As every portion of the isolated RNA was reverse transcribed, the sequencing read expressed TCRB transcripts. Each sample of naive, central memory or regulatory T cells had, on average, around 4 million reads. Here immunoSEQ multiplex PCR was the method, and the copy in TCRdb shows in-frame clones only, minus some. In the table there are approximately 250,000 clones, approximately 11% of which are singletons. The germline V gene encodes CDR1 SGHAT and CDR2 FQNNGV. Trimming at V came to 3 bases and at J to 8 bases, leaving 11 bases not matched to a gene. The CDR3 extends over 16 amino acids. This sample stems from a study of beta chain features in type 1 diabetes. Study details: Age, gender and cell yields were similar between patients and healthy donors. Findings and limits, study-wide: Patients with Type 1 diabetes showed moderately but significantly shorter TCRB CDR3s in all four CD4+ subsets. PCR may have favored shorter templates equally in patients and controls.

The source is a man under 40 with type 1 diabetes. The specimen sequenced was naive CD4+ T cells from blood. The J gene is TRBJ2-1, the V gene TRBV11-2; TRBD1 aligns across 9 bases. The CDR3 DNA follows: TGTGCCAGCAGCTTTGGACAGGGGAATTATAGGGATGAGCAGTTCTTC. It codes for CASSFGQGNYRDEQFF.